These 31 T cell receptor beta chains were all obtained from the same sample, sequenced in a study of T cell responses to AZD1222 COVID-19 vaccine. Method: immunoSEQ multiplex PCR; TCRdb's copy keeps in-frame clones and lacks some. Of 200,000 to 300,000 clones in the sample, approximately 93% were seen once. Sequencing was performed on peripheral blood, taken on day 0 of AZD1222 vaccination. The receptors come from an adult in good health.

J is TRBJ2-3 and V is TRBV9; possible D gene TRBD1, 6 bases. CDR1 is SGDLS, CDR2 YYNGEE, per germline. The CDR3 is made up of 15 amino acids. Trimming stripped 2 bases from V and 5 bases from J, with 15 bases between. The CDR3 protein is CASSVEGVTGDTQYF. For the CDR3, the DNA is TGTGCCAGCAGCGTTGAGGGGGTGACAGGAGATACGCAGTATTTT.

This chain links TRBV29-1 with TRBJ2-2; D uncertain. The length of the CDR3 is 12 residues. Germline V gene lookup returns CDR1 SQVTM and CDR2 ANQGSEA. V gave up 6 bases and J gave up 7 bases, with 12 bases separating them. The CDR3, as DNA: TGCAGCGTCGAACGGTGGGGCGGGGAGCTGTTTTTT. It specifies CSVERWGGELFF.

The chain links TRBV4-1 to TRBJ1-3, with D tentatively TRBD1 (6 bases). V was cut by 4 bases and J by 1 base, with 17 bases left in between. The CDR3 sequence is 17 residues long. Germline values: CDR1 MGHRA, CDR2 YSYEKL. CDR3 nucleotide sequence: TGCGCCAGCAGCCTTTACCCGGGACACTCTTCTGGAAACACCATATATTTT. This codes for CASSLYPGHSSGNTIYF.

This chain joins TRBV3-1 (or the pseudogene TRBV3-2) and TRBJ2-3; TRBD1 is a possible D gene (6 bases). V was trimmed by 8 bases and J by 6 bases, leaving 15 bases between them. CDR3 length equals 13 residues. Germline V gives CDR1 LGHDT, CDR2 YNNKEL (reference sequence). The CDR3 coding sequence is TGTGCCAGCCTTAGCCAGGGGCGGGATACGCAGTATTTT. Encoded protein: CASLSQGRDTQYF.

About this clone itself: Compared with germline, one end of the junction differs, possibly owing to a read error. The J gene is TRBJ1-4, the V gene TRBV28, with D maybe TRBD1 (6 bases). Looked up from germline, CDR1 is MDHEN and CDR2 is SYDVKM. This CDR3 is built from 11 residues. The DNA of the CDR3 is TGTGCCAGCAGTTTAAGAGACAGGCGGGTTTTT. Amino acid sequence: CASSLRDRRVF.

This sequence joins TRBV5-1 and TRBJ2-7; no definite D call. The CDR3 totals 14 residues. V lost 1 base and J 3 bases, leaving 11 bases between the germline ends. Germline-derived CDR1 and CDR2 are SGHRS and YFSETQ. CDR3 amino acids: CASSLRAQDYEQYF. The CDR3 DNA sequence: TGCGCCAGCAGCTTGCGGGCTCAGGACTACGAGCAGTACTTC. The complete variable domain, with remaining parts taken from reference TRBV5-1 and TRBJ2-7, reads KAGVTQTPRYLIKTRGQQVTLSCSPISGHRSVSWYQQTPGQGLQFLFEYFSETQRNKGNFPGRFSGRQFSNSRSEMNVSTLELGDSALYLCASSLRAQDYEQYFGPGTRLTVT.

The CDR3 nucleotides are TGTGCCTGGGCGGGGGGAGAGACCCAGTACTTC. Residues: CAWAGGETQYF. This rearrangement joins TRBV30 to TRBJ2-5; 8 bases line up with TRBD2. Germline CDR1 reads GTSNPN; CDR2 reads SVGIG (reference sequence). The CDR3 covers 11 residues. The V and J ends lost 5 bases and 4 bases, in that order; junction bases with no gene match: 0.

This rearrangement joins TRBV6-5 to TRBJ1-2; tentative D call: TRBD1 (6 bases). V was shortened by 11 bases and J by 4 bases, with 17 bases between the two germline ends. Germline V gene lookup returns CDR1 MNHEY and CDR2 SVGAGI. The CDR3 has 13 amino acids. CDR3 protein: CAGQQGRGYGYTF. Here the CDR3 DNA reads TGTGCCGGTCAACAGGGAAGAGGCTATGGCTACACCTTC.

This clone was picked up a small number of times. This sequence joins TRBV13 and TRBJ1-1; 8 nucleotides match TRBD1. Germline CDR1 and CDR2: PRHDT and FYEKMQ (reference sequence). J lost 0 bases, V lost 4 bases, and 16 bases had no gene match. The CDR3 spans 19 residues. Written as DNA, the CDR3 is TGTGCCAGCAGCTACGACCAGGGGGCCCCAAGGTACCTGAACACTGAAGCTTTCTTT. Translating gives CASSYDQGAPRYLNTEAFF.

This chain links TRBV6-5 with TRBJ1-2; the match to TRBD1 covers 7 bases. Germline V gene data show CDR1 as MNHEY and CDR2 as SVGAGI. V lost 5 bases and J lost 8; bases outside the gene matches: 8. The CDR3 contains 13 residues. In DNA form, the CDR3 reads TGTGCCAGCAGTCCCGGGACAGTGAAGGGCTACACCTTC. This gives the protein CASSPGTVKGYTF.

The J gene is TRBJ1-1, the V gene TRBV28; D unclear. V was clipped by 5 bases and J by 2 bases, with 18 bases between them. From germline, CDR1 is MDHEN and CDR2 SYDVKM. There are 16 residues in the CDR3. CDR3 bases: TGTGCCAGCAGTCCACCGACATTACCGATTAACACTGAAGCTTTCTTT. It codes for CASSPPTLPINTEAFF.

The chain is built from TRBV7-9 and TRBJ2-4; D possibly corresponds to TRBD1 (6 bases). V lost 1 base, J lost 15 bases, and 13 bases lay in between. The CDR3 runs to 12 residues. Germline CDR1 reads SEHNR; CDR2 reads FQNEAQ (reference sequence). CDR3 residues: CASSLEQGPRYF. CDR3 DNA sequence: TGTGCCAGCAGCTTAGAGCAGGGGCCTAGGTACTTC. Full variable domain (missing parts from reference TRBV7-9 and TRBJ2-4): DTGVSQNPRHKITKRGQNVTFRCDPISEHNRLYWYRQTLGQGPEFLTYFQNEAQLEKSRLLSDRFSAERPKGSFSTLEIQRTEQGDSAMYLCASSLEQGPRYFGAGTRLSVL.

This chain uses TRBV6-5 with TRBJ1-4; 8 nucleotides line up with TRBD1. Germline values: CDR1 MNHEY, CDR2 SVGAGI. J lost 5 bases, V lost 7 bases, and 6 bases had no gene match. The CDR3 is 14 amino acids. The CDR3 sequence is CASNPDRDNEKLFF. Written as DNA, the CDR3 is TGTGCCAGCAACCCGGACAGGGACAATGAAAAACTGTTTTTT.

The V call is TRBV12-3 or TRBV12-4, the J call TRBJ1-2; 7 bases match TRBD1. The CDR3 runs to 13 residues. The V and J ends lost 5 bases and 7 bases, in that order; junction bases with no gene match: 7. CDR3 residues: CASSIDRAGGYTF. CDR3 nucleotides: TGTGCCAGCAGTATAGACAGGGCGGGTGGCTACACCTTC.

The table lists this clone with a count of one. The V call is TRBV19, the J call TRBJ1-6; tentatively, D is TRBD1 (5 bases). The CDR3 sequence is 15 residues long. Trimming stripped 6 bases from V and 6 bases from J, with 15 bases between. In germline, CDR1 is LNHDA, CDR2 SQIVND (reference sequence). CDR3 amino acids: CASRSGQGLNSPLHF. CDR3 in DNA: TGTGCCAGTAGATCGGGGCAGGGCCTTAATTCACCCCTCCACTTT.

The chain is built from TRBV19 and TRBJ1-1, with D hard to call. The V gene lost 5 bases and the J gene lost 5 bases, with 18 bases spanning the gap. This CDR3 is 15 amino acids long. The germline gives CDR1 LNHDA, CDR2 SQIVND (reference sequence). The CDR3 loop is CASSGNHAAGTEAFF. The DNA for the CDR3 is TGTGCCAGTAGTGGAAACCACGCGGCGGGGACTGAAGCTTTCTTT. Full variable domain (rest looked up from reference TRBV19 and TRBJ1-1): DGGITQSPKYLFRKEGQNVTLSCEQNLNHDAMYWYRQDPGQGLRLIYYSQIVNDFQKGDIAEGYSVSREKKESFPLTVTSAQKNPTAFYLCASSGNHAAGTEAFFGQGTRLTVV.

The chain recombines TRBV2 with TRBJ1-5, with TRBD1 as a possible D gene (5 bases). Germline CDR1 is SNHLY and CDR2 is FYNNEI. Between the trimmed V and J ends, which lost 4 bases and 5 bases, there was a span of 12 bases. The CDR3 length is 14 residues. The CDR3 coding sequence is TGTGCCAGCAGTGGGGTGGCAGGGTATCAGCCCCAGCATTTT. This sequence encodes CASSGVAGYQPQHF.

J is TRBJ2-5 and V is TRBV2; D might be TRBD1 or TRBD2, each matching 5 bases. The germline V and J ends were trimmed by 6 bases and 5 bases, with 13 bases remaining between them. Germline CDR1 and CDR2: SNHLY and FYNNEI. The CDR3 has 13 amino acids. The CDR3 sequence is CASSPGLRETQYF. Written as DNA, the CDR3 is TGTGCCAGCAGCCCGGGGCTCAGGGAGACCCAGTACTTC. The full variable domain, its missing parts supplied by reference TRBV2 and TRBJ2-5, is EPEVTQTPSHQVTQMGQEVILRCVPISNHLYFYWYRQILGQKVEFLVSFYNNEISEKSEIFDDQFSVERPDGSNFTLKIRSTKLEDSAMYFCASSPGLRETQYFGPGTRLLVL.

The chain joins TRBV3-1 (or the pseudogene TRBV3-2) to TRBJ2-3; either TRBD1 or TRBD2 may fit D (5 bases each). In germline, CDR1 is LGHDT, CDR2 YNNKEL (reference sequence). Trimming stripped 1 base from V and 7 bases from J, with 9 bases between. The CDR3 has 13 amino acids. The CDR3 here is CASSQGGVNTQYF. The CDR3 bases are TGTGCCAGCAGCCAAGGAGGGGTTAATACGCAGTATTTT.

This clone was seen a single time. The sample carries other DNA sequences with the same CDR3. The chain has TRBV5-1 and TRBJ2-7, with a tentative D call TRBD1 (5 bases). With 3 bases removed from V and 0 bases from J, the gap between germline ends came to 7 bases. There are 13 residues in the CDR3. Germline CDR1 SGHRS, CDR2 YFSETQ. CDR3 bases: TGCGCCAGCAGCTCAGACAGCTCCTACGAGCAGTACTTC. Translation: CASSSDSSYEQYF.

This chain uses TRBV18 with TRBJ2-1; no clear D gene. This CDR3 has 12 residues. The ends were cut back, 3 bases at V and 6 bases at J, with 6 bases in the middle. Germline CDR1 and CDR2: KGHSH and LQKENI. CDR3 coding DNA: TGTGCCAGCTCACCGGGTGTCAATGAGCAGTTCTTC. Its translation: CASSPGVNEQFF.

J is TRBJ2-7 and V is TRBV4-3; 7 nucleotides match TRBD2. This CDR3 has 19 residues. Germline V gives CDR1 LGHNA, CDR2 YSLEER. With V trimmed by 0 bases and J by 3 bases, 17 bases remained unmatched. The chain's CDR3 is CASSQDQIGRLSPNYEQYF. The CDR3 DNA is TGCGCCAGCAGCCAAGATCAGATCGGGAGGCTATCGCCTAACTACGAGCAGTACTTC.

This chain uses TRBV27 with TRBJ1-2; D perhaps matches TRBD1 (5 bases). V shed 3 bases and J shed 5 bases, with 10 bases lying between them. The CDR3 covers 13 residues. Looked up from germline, CDR1 is MNHEY and CDR2 is SMNVEV (reference sequence). The CDR3: CASSFGGAYGYTF. The CDR3, as DNA: TGTGCCAGCAGTTTTGGAGGGGCGTATGGCTACACCTTC.

The chain joins TRBV9 to TRBJ2-2, with 8 bases fitting TRBD1. The CDR3 has 16 residues. Per the germline V gene, CDR1 is SGDLS and CDR2 is YYNGEE. Trimming cost V 4 bases and J 5 bases; bases outside gene matches: 10. CDR3 sequence: CASSPSGTGGTGELFF. The CDR3 DNA is TGTGCCAGCAGCCCATCAGGAACAGGGGGAACCGGGGAGCTGTTTTTT.

Written as DNA, the CDR3 is TGTGCCAGCAAGAAGGGACAGCTTCTCCGCTATGGCTACACCTTC. This sequence encodes CASKKGQLLRYGYTF. The V gene is TRBV6-5, the J gene TRBJ1-2; 7 positions agree with TRBD1. Germline V gene lookup returns CDR1 MNHEY and CDR2 SVGAGI. V was pared by 7 bases and J by 4 bases, with 12 bases of the junction left unmatched. This CDR3 region has 15 residues.

This clone came up a few times. The gene calls are TRBV7-2 and TRBJ2-6; D might be TRBD1 (5 bases). Deletions cut 4 bases from V and 4 bases from J, with 11 bases between. CDR1 and CDR2 (germline): SGHTA, FQGNSA. The CDR3 extends over 15 amino acids. The CDR3 protein is CASSSSRAGANVLTF. The CDR3 DNA is TGTGCCAGCAGCTCTTCCAGGGCAGGGGCCAACGTCCTGACTTTC.

The chain is built from TRBV7-9 and TRBJ2-3, with D unresolved. CDR3 length: 12 residues. V dropped 5 bases and J dropped 6 bases, with 9 bases sitting between them. In germline, CDR1 is SEHNR, CDR2 FQNEAQ (reference sequence). The DNA of the CDR3 is TGTGCCAGCAGCCCTAGTCGGGATACGCAGTATTTT. The encoded protein is CASSPSRDTQYF. Together with reference TRBV7-9 and TRBJ2-3, the CDR3 gives the full variable domain: DTGVSQNPRHKITKRGQNVTFRCDPISEHNRLYWYRQTLGQGPEFLTYFQNEAQLEKSRLLSDRFSAERPKGSFSTLEIQRTEQGDSAMYLCASSPSRDTQYFGPGTRLTVL.

This clone occurred once. The chain has TRBV2 and TRBJ1-5; D is perhaps TRBD1 (6 bases). V was pared by 2 bases and J by 2 bases, with 13 bases between. The CDR3 runs to 16 residues. Germline loops: CDR1 SNHLY, CDR2 FYNNEI. The CDR3 sequence is CASSEFKGGGNQPQHF. DNA of the CDR3: TGTGCCAGCAGTGAATTCAAGGGGGGGGGCAATCAGCCCCAGCATTTT. Filled out from reference TRBV2 and TRBJ1-5, the complete variable domain reads EPEVTQTPSHQVTQMGQEVILRCVPISNHLYFYWYRQILGQKVEFLVSFYNNEISEKSEIFDDQFSVERPDGSNFTLKIRSTKLEDSAMYFCASSEFKGGGNQPQHFGDGTRLSIL.

This clone was observed once. The genes are TRBV5-1 and TRBJ2-2, with D possibly TRBD2 on 7 matching bases. CDR3 length: 16 amino acids. CDR1 SGHRS and CDR2 YFSETQ come from the germline V gene. V shed 4 bases and J shed 5 bases, with 18 bases lying between them. This CDR3 is CASSPSRGGPTGELFF. The CDR3 DNA follows: TGCGCCAGCAGCCCGTCCCGCGGGGGCCCGACCGGGGAGCTGTTTTTT.

This clone was seen a single time. The genes are TRBV5-1 and TRBJ2-2; TRBD2 matches 7 bases. V dropped 5 bases and J dropped 3; count of bases not matched to a gene: 7. Looked up from germline, CDR1 is SGHRS and CDR2 is YFSETQ. CDR3 length equals 15 residues. In nucleotides, the CDR3 is TGCGCCAGCAGATCTGGGACTACGGACACCGGGGAGCTGTTTTTT. Translated, it gives CASRSGTTDTGELFF. Together with reference TRBV5-1 and TRBJ2-2, the CDR3 gives the full variable domain: KAGVTQTPRYLIKTRGQQVTLSCSPISGHRSVSWYQQTPGQGLQFLFEYFSETQRNKGNFPGRFSGRQFSNSRSEMNVSTLELGDSALYLCASRSGTTDTGELFFGEGSRLTVL.

This clone was recorded only once. The chain recombines TRBV5-1 with TRBJ2-3; D may be TRBD1 or TRBD2 (6 bases each). The germline V gene has CDR1 SGHRS and CDR2 YFSETQ. V was pared by 4 bases and J by 3 bases, with 15 bases between. The CDR3 contains 15 residues. The CDR3 DNA is TGCGCCAGCAGCCTCCAAGGGGGGATTACAGATACGCAGTATTTT. Translated, it gives CASSLQGGITDTQYF.